This T cell receptor (beta chain) originates from a study of OX40 agonist ivuxolimab in advanced cancers. The overall study: Age averaged around 60 years (range about 20 to 79), and about 86% were male.

Trimming removed 4 bases from V and 5 bases from J; junction bases left unmatched: 4. The CDR3 spans 14 residues. The germline gives CDR1 SGHRS, CDR2 YFSETQ. TCRdb's copy holds only in-frame clones and misses some; the assay was immunoSEQ multiplex PCR. The sample has tens of thousands of clones, 86% seen once. The material sequenced was CD4+ or CD8+ T cells sorted from blood, taken in a trial of the OX40 agonist ivuxolimab. This chain links TRBV5-1 with TRBJ2-1, with TRBD1 matching 9 bases. The TCR sequence derives from an adult with an advanced solid tumor such as melanoma, head and neck, liver or kidney cancer. The CDR3 region has the DNA TGCGCCAGCAGCCCGGGACAGGGCCACAATGAGCAGTTCTTC. Amino acid sequence: CASSPGQGHNEQFF.